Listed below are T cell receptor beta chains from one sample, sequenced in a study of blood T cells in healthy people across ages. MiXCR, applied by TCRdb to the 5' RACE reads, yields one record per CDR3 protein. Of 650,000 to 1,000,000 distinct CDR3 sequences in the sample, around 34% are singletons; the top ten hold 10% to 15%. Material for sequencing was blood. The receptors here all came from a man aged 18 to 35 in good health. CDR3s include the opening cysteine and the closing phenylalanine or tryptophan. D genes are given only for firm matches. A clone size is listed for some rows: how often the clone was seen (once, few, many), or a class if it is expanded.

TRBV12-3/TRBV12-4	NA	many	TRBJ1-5	TGTGCCAGCAGTCGAGTTGGTAGCAATCAGCCCCAGCATTTT	CASSRVGSNQPQHF
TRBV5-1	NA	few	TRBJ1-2	TGCGCCAGCAGCTTAAGGGGGAGTGACTATGGCTACACCTTC	CASSLRGSDYGYTF
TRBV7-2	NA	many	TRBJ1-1	TGTGCCAGCAGCTTAGTAGGAGGGGGAGACACTGAAGCTTTCTTT	CASSLVGGGDTEAFF
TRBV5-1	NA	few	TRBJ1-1	TGCGCCAGCAGCCCACAGGGTTCCCCTGAAGCTTTCTTT	CASSPQGSPEAFF
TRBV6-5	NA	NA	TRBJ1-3	TGTGCCAGCAGTTACTCGAGAGGCTCTGGAAACACCATATATTTT	CASSYSRGSGNTIYF
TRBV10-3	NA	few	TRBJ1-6	TGTGCCATCAGTGACGTAGGGGATAATTCACCCCTCCACTTT	CAISDVGDNSPLHF
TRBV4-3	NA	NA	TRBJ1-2	TGCGCCAGCAGCCAAGAGAGAGGACAGCCCCGAAGCTACACCTTC	CASSQERGQPRSYTF
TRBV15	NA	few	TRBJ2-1	TGTGCCACCAGCAGAGATTTTGCAGTCAATGAGCAGTTCTTC	CATSRDFAVNEQFF
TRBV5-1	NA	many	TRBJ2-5	TGCGCCAGCAGCTTGGCGGCAGGGCAAGAGACCCAGTACTTC	CASSLAAGQETQYF
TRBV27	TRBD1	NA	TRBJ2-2	TGTGCCAGCAGTATCCGGGACAGGCCCACCGGGGAGCTGTTTTTT	CASSIRDRPTGELFF
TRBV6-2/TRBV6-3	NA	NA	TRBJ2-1	TGTGCCAGCAGACCAGCCGGGACACCTTACAATGAGCAGTTCTTC	CASRPAGTPYNEQFF
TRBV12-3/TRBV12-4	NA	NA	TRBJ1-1	TGTGCCAGCAGGCATCGTGGGGAACCGAACACTGAAGCTTTCTTT	CASRHRGEPNTEAFF
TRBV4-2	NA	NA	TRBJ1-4	TGTGCCAGCAGCCAAGATAGGAGGCCAGTTAATGAAAAACTGTTTTTT	CASSQDRRPVNEKLFF
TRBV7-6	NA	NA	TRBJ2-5	TGTGCCAGCAGCTTAGAGGCGGGGGCCCGCTACGGGCAGTACTTC	CASSLEAGARYGQYF
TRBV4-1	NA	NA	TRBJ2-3	TGCGCCAGCAGCCAAGTTTTGATTAGCACAGATACGCAGTATTTT	CASSQVLISTDTQYF
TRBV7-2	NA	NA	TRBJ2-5	TGTGCCAGCAGCTTCCCCAGGGGCGAAGAGGCCCAGTACTTC	CASSFPRGEEAQYF